What follows are 20 T cell receptor beta chains derived from one specimen sequenced in a study of cytomegalovirus exposure and HLA in healthy donors. PCR was performed using 60 Vbeta and 13 Jbeta primers. Assay: immunoSEQ multiplex PCR; the TCRdb copy retains only in-frame clones and omits some. Of 200,000 to 250,000 clones listed, approximately 80% are singletons. Sequenced material: PBMCs. Receptor source: a man in his forties or fifties in good health and CMV-seronegative.

The chain uses TRBV7-8 and TRBJ2-7, with a tentative D call TRBD1 (5 bases). CDR3 length: 13 amino acids. V dropped 5 bases and J dropped 2 bases, with 10 bases sitting between them. Per the germline V gene, CDR1 is SGHVS and CDR2 is FQNEAQ. Here the CDR3 DNA reads TGTGCCAGCAGCGCCGACAGCCCCTACGAGCAGTACTTC. Protein product: CASSADSPYEQYF.

This clone turned up a few times. The chain has TRBV7-2 and TRBJ1-1, with D unresolved. The CDR3 contains 14 residues. Trimming left V 0 bases short and J 0 bases short, with 5 bases between. CDR1 is SGHTA and CDR2 is FQGNSA in the germline V gene. CDR3 nucleotides: TGTGCCAGCAGCTTAGCAATATTGAACACTGAAGCTTTCTTT. Protein: CASSLAILNTEAFF. The entire variable domain, with the rest obtained from reference TRBV7-2 and TRBJ1-1, is as follows: GAGVSQSPSNKVTEKGKDVELRCDPISGHTALYWYRQSLGQGLEFLIYFQGNSAPDKSGLPSDRFSAERTGGSVSTLTIQRTQQEDSAVYLCASSLAILNTEAFFGQGTRLTVV.

This clone showed up just once. The chain recombines TRBV28 with TRBJ1-2; D is perhaps TRBD1 (6 bases). The V end lost 6 bases, the J end lost 2 bases, and 10 bases lay between the germline ends. There are 13 residues in the CDR3. CDR1 is MDHEN and CDR2 is SYDVKM in the germline V gene. The CDR3 is CASSRQANYGYTF. The CDR3 DNA reads TGTGCCAGCAGCCGACAGGCCAACTATGGCTACACCTTC.

The CDR3 reads CASKGGRTYNSPLHF. The CDR3, as DNA: TGTGCCAGTAAGGGGGGGCGCACCTATAATTCACCCCTCCACTTT. The chain uses TRBV19 and TRBJ1-6, with TRBD1 as a possible D gene (6 bases). The germline CDR1 and CDR2 sequences are LNHDA and SQIVND (reference sequence). Trimming took 7 bases from V and 2 from J, leaving 12 bases between them. This CDR3 is 15 amino acids long.

The rearrangement links TRBV10-3 to TRBJ1-4, with TRBD1 identical over 9 bases. V was clipped by 2 bases and J by 8 bases; unmatched bases: 6. CDR3 length: 15 residues. The V gene's germline CDR1 is ENHRY and CDR2 SYGVKD. Here the CDR3 reads CAISERGDRVEKLFF. For the CDR3, the DNA is TGTGCCATCAGTGAGCGGGGGGACAGGGTCGAAAAACTGTTTTTT.

This chain links TRBV9 with TRBJ2-7; TRBD2 is a possible D gene (5 bases). The CDR3 extends over 15 amino acids. Germline CDR1 is SGDLS and CDR2 is YYNGEE. Trimming removed 0 bases from V and 3 bases from J, with 13 bases in between. The chain's CDR3 is CASSVAEPSYYEQYF. DNA for the CDR3: TGTGCCAGCAGCGTAGCAGAGCCTAGCTACTACGAGCAGTACTTC. Looking up the rest from reference TRBV9 and TRBJ2-7 gives the full variable domain: DSGVTQTPKHLITATGQRVTLRCSPRSGDLSVYWYQQSLDQGLQFLIQYYNGEERAKGNILERFSAQQFPDLHSELNLSSLELGDSALYFCASSVAEPSYYEQYFGPGTRLTVT.

This chain connects TRBV15 to TRBJ2-3; the D gene is possibly TRBD2 (6 bases). The V gene lost 5 bases and the J gene lost 2 bases, with 8 bases spanning the gap. Germline loops: CDR1 LNHNV, CDR2 YYDKDF (reference sequence). This CDR3 spans 13 amino acids. In DNA form, the CDR3 reads TGTGCCACCAGCCGGGAGTTCACAGATACGCAGTATTTT. It encodes CATSREFTDTQYF.

This clone has just one count. The rearrangement uses TRBV7-2 and TRBJ2-1; 8 bases map to TRBD1. The germline gives CDR1 SGHTA, CDR2 FQGNSA. V lost 0 bases to trimming and J lost 4 bases; unmatched junction nucleotides: 8. The CDR3 totals 17 residues. The CDR3 bases are TGTGCCAGCAGCTTAGCGCTAATGGGGACAGGATACAATGAGCAGTTCTTC. Its translation: CASSLALMGTGYNEQFF.

This clone has only a few counts. This chain links TRBV28 with TRBJ1-5; D gene unclear. Germline V lookup: CDR1 MDHEN, CDR2 SYDVKM. V was trimmed by 6 bases and J by 4 bases, leaving 19 bases between them. This CDR3 contains 16 residues. The CDR3 spells CASRNLKAGSNQPQHF. CDR3 bases: TGTGCCAGCAGAAACCTAAAGGCCGGGTCGAATCAGCCCCAGCATTTT.

This chain uses TRBV6-1 with TRBJ1-1; D remains unclear. Trimming took off 7 bases at V and 1 base at J, with 13 bases between the two ends. The V gene's germline CDR1 is MNHNS and CDR2 SASEGT. The CDR3 is 14 residues long. In DNA form, the CDR3 reads TGTGCCAGCAATAGCGGACTCAGGAACACTGAAGCTTTCTTT. Translating it yields CASNSGLRNTEAFF.

The V call is TRBV29-1, the J call TRBJ2-1; 10 bases map to TRBD2. Trimming took 4 bases from V and 6 from J; bases not matched to a gene: 6. The germline CDR1 and CDR2 sequences are SQVTM and ANQGSEA. This CDR3 has 14 amino acids. The CDR3 loop reads CSVASGRALNEQFF. In DNA, the CDR3 is TGCAGCGTTGCTAGCGGGAGAGCCCTCAATGAGCAGTTCTTC.

The J gene is TRBJ2-1, the V gene TRBV5-7, with TRBD2 identical over 13 bases. TRBV5-7 counts as an open reading frame of uncertain function. After removal of 3 bases from V and 7 bases from J, the junction contained 4 bases not matched to a gene. This CDR3 comprises 15 residues. CDR3 loop: CASSSGLAGLNEQFF. CDR3 in DNA: TGTGCCAGCAGCTCGGGACTAGCGGGACTAAATGAGCAGTTCTTC.

This clone was detected only once. V gene TRBV28 combines with J gene TRBJ2-5; TRBD2 might be the D (5 bases). Trimming removed 4 bases at V and 3 bases at J, with 9 bases between. The CDR3 runs to 13 residues. Germline CDR1 and CDR2: MDHEN and SYDVKM. The CDR3 sequence: CASSSGLEETQYF. The DNA for the CDR3 is TGTGCCAGCAGTTCAGGACTGGAAGAGACCCAGTACTTC. The complete variable domain, with remaining parts taken from reference TRBV28 and TRBJ2-5, reads DVKVTQSSRYLVKRTGEKVFLECVQDMDHENMFWYRQDPGLGLRLIYFSYDVKMKEKGDIPEGYSVSREKKERFSLILESASTNQTSMYLCASSSGLEETQYFGPGTRLLVL.

The genes are TRBV29-1 and TRBJ2-1; D gene unclear. Germline V gene lookup returns CDR1 SQVTM and CDR2 ANQGSEA. V lost 4 bases and J lost 0, with 13 bases in between. The CDR3 runs to 15 residues. DNA for the CDR3: TGCAGCGTTGGAGGCATACAAAGCTCCTACAATGAGCAGTTCTTC. As protein: CSVGGIQSSYNEQFF.

This clone was observed a single time. The chain joins TRBV7-9 to TRBJ1-4; D is unclear. CDR1 is SEHNR, CDR2 FQNEAQ, per germline (reference sequence). The V gene lost 7 bases and the J gene lost 0 bases, with 3 bases spanning the gap. This CDR3 region has 12 residues. In nucleotides, the CDR3 is TGTGCCAGCACAGCAACTAATGAAAAACTGTTTTTT. Its protein product is CASTATNEKLFF.

V gene TRBV19 combines with J gene TRBJ2-1; TRBD2 might be the D (5 bases). Per the germline V gene, CDR1 is LNHDA and CDR2 is SQIVND (reference sequence). The CDR3 sequence is 15 residues long. V lost 4 bases and J lost 3, with 13 bases in between. The CDR3 DNA follows: TGTGCCAGTAGTACCCATCCGGGGAACTACAATGAGCAGTTCTTC. This translates into CASSTHPGNYNEQFF.

The rearrangement links TRBV7-3 to TRBJ2-3; D is undetermined. This CDR3 is 13 amino acids long. V was pared by 0 bases and J by 4 bases, with 5 bases between. In germline, CDR1 is SGHTA, CDR2 FQGTGA. This chain's CDR3 is CASSLTRPDTQYF. Here the CDR3 DNA reads TGTGCCAGCAGCTTAACGCGCCCAGATACGCAGTATTTT.

The V call is TRBV2, the J call TRBJ1-2; D unclear. Germline assignment: CDR1 SNHLY and CDR2 FYNNEI. This CDR3 spans 14 amino acids. V was clipped by 3 bases and J by 5 bases, with 13 bases between them. Here the CDR3 DNA reads TGTGCCAGCAGTGATGCAGCCAGGATTTATGGCTACACCTTC. Its protein product is CASSDAARIYGYTF.

The chain has TRBV5-1 and TRBJ2-5; D may be TRBD2 (6 bases). Germline V gene sequence: CDR1 SGHRS, CDR2 YFSETQ. The CDR3 is 14 amino acids. Trimming cost V 0 bases and J 2 bases, with 8 bases left between them. The CDR3 here is CASSLGAGQETQYF. Here the CDR3 DNA reads TGCGCCAGCAGCTTGGGGGCGGGACAAGAGACCCAGTACTTC. Full variable domain (missing parts from reference TRBV5-1 and TRBJ2-5): KAGVTQTPRYLIKTRGQQVTLSCSPISGHRSVSWYQQTPGQGLQFLFEYFSETQRNKGNFPGRFSGRQFSNSRSEMNVSTLELGDSALYLCASSLGAGQETQYFGPGTRLLVL.

The V and J genes are TRBV7-9 and TRBJ2-7; 8 bases align to TRBD1. CDR3 length: 19 residues. Trimming at V came to 4 bases and at J to 0 bases, leaving 17 bases not matched to a gene. The germline V gene has CDR1 SEHNR and CDR2 FQNEAQ (reference sequence). The chain's CDR3 is CASSSTGDRPAIYSYEQYF. Written as DNA, the CDR3 is TGTGCCAGCAGCTCTACCGGGGACAGGCCTGCCATATACTCCTACGAGCAGTACTTC.